This T cell receptor beta chain comes out of a study of blood T cell repertoires in COVID-19. Study context: Spain, Italy and the United States supplied samples that represented acute and convalescent COVID-19. Sample material is recorded as cDNA or gDNA derived from T cells, B-cell-depleted T cells, or PBMCs.

Original analysis: Reference gene primer amplification gave estimated nucleated cell counts. Sequenced by immunoSEQ multiplex PCR; TCRdb stores in-frame clones only, minus some. Clone size and V and J calls were adopted from that table, with D and trimming inferred from the DNA. The sample shows some 58,000 clones, 75% to 85% of them seen only once. A Seattle source enrolled patients during active infection and followed them longitudinally. The CDR3 length is 12 residues. CDR1 is SNHLY, CDR2 FYNNEI, per germline. Trimming took 7 bases from V and 6 from J, leaving 10 bases between them. Sequenced: peripheral blood. This chain connects TRBV2 to TRBJ2-1, with D hard to call. The sequence derives from a man in his fifties or sixties with COVID-19, enrolled during active disease. The CDR3 here is CASTRPSNEQFF. The CDR3 DNA sequence: TGTGCCAGCACCAGACCTAGCAATGAGCAGTTCTTC.